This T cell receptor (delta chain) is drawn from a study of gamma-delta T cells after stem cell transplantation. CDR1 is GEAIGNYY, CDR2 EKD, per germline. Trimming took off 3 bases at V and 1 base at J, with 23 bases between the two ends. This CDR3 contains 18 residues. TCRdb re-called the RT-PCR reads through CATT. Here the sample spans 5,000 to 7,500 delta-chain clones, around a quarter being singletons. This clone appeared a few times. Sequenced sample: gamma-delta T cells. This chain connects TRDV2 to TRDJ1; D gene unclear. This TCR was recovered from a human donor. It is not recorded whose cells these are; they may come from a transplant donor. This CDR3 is CACDPTARGPRITDKLIF. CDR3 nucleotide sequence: TGTGCCTGTGACCCCACCGCCCGCGGGCCCAGAATCACCGATAAACTCATCTTT.